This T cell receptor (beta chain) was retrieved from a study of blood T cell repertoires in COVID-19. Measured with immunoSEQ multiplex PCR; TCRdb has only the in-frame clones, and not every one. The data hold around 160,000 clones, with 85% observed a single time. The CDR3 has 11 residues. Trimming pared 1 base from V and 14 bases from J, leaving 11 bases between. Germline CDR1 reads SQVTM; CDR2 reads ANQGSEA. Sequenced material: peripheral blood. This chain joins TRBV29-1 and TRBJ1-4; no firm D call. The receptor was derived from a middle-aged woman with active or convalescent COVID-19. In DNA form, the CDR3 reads TGCAGCGTTGAAGGCCGGGAGGGTCTGTTTTTT. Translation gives CSVEGREGLFF.